This T cell receptor beta chain was identified during a study of regulatory T cells in long-lasting Graves disease. This clonotype occurred a few times. Time point specified: newly diagnosed GD, antithyroid drugs for less than 3 months. Construction of the TCR library relied on RNA isolated from PBMCs. Criteria from the American Thyroid Association guidelines were applied to diagnose Graves' disease. J lost 8 bases, V lost 5 bases, and 7 bases had no gene match. Germline V gives CDR1 SGHTA, CDR2 FQGTGA. The CDR3 is 14 residues long. Investigators prepared the TCR beta libraries by applying iRepertoire HTBI primers and Arm-PCR of CDR3 regions. From the multiplex PCR reads, TCRdb called clonotypes with MiXCR, one entry per CDR3 protein. Among roughly 420,000 distinct CDR3 sequences, approximately 16% were seen once, and the ten largest hold around a quarter. These same records also appear under a second study, on T cells in Graves' hyperthyroidism and ophthalmopathy. In that study: Researchers defined stable Graves' hyperthyroidism as no ophthalmopathy progression within 18 months. RT-PCR in the first round (using the HTBI primer set) targeted the TCR CDR3.

The genes are TRBV7-3 and TRBJ2-1; 9 bases map to TRBD2. This TCR derives from a woman between 18 and 29 years old with Graves disease. Specimen: peripheral blood mononuclear cells (PBMCs), collected at new diagnosis, from a patient treated with antithyroid drugs. The CDR3 is CASSIGTSRHEQFF. For the CDR3, the DNA is TGTGCCAGCAGCATAGGGACTAGCAGACATGAGCAGTTCTTC.